The clone carrying this T cell receptor (beta chain) has a handful of counts. The antigen is not known. The source of the sample is a study of response to subunit inactivated influenza vaccine. Trimming removed 1 base from V and 5 bases from J; junction bases left unmatched: 9. Germline CDR1 and CDR2: SGHDN and FVKESK. This CDR3 has 17 residues. Points from the study as a whole: Each seasonal flu vaccination may recruit only limited new T cells, authors suggested.

Each CDR3 protein gets one entry after TCRdb re-called the RT-PCR reads with MiXCR. There are more than 700,000 distinct CDR3 sequences in the sample; 21% occur only once, and roughly 10% lies in the top ten. This clonotype was obtained from a man in his fifties or sixties who received an inactivated influenza vaccine. The chain carries TRBV14 and TRBJ2-5, with TRBD2 matching over 11 bases. The source material was PBMCs from blood, sampled 5 days after vaccination. The CDR3 nucleotides read TGTGCCAGCAGCCAAGGAAGAACTAGCGGGAGTAGGGAGACCCAGTACTTC. It codes for CASSQGRTSGSRETQYF. The complete variable domain, with remaining parts taken from reference TRBV14 and TRBJ2-5, reads EAGVTQFPSHSVIEKGQTVTLRCDPISGHDNLYWYRRVMGKEIKFLLHFVKESKQDESGMPNNRFLAERTGGTYSTLKVQPAELEDSGVYFCASSQGRTSGSRETQYFGPGTRLLVL.